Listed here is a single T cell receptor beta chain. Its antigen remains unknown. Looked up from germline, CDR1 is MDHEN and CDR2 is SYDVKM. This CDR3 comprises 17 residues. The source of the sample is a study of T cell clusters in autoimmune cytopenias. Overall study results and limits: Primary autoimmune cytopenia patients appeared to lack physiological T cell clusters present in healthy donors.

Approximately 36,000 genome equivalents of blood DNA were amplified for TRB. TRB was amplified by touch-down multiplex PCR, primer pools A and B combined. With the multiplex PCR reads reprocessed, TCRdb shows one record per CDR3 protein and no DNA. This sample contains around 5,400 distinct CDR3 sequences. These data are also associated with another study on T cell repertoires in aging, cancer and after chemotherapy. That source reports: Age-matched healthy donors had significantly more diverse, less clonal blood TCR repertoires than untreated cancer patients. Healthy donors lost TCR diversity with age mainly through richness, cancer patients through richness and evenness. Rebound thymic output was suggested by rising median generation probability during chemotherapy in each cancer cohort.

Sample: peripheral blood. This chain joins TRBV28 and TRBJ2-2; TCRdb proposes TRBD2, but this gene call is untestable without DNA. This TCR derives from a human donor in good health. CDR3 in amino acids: CASRGRWSREETGELFF.